The following is a T cell receptor beta chain sequence with its context. The germline V gene encodes CDR1 MDHEN and CDR2 SYDVKM. V was clipped by 6 bases and J by 4 bases; unmatched bases: 3. This CDR3 has 13 residues. The entry originates in a study of shared T cell receptors in the human thymus. The assay was immunoSEQ multiplex PCR, and TCRdb's table has in-frame clones only and misses some. Among more than 550,000 clones listed, 80% to 90% were seen once. The data were also submitted as part of a second study, on human thymus T cells.

The clonotype comes from a girl under three years old with a congenital heart defect. The genes are TRBV28 and TRBJ1-1; 9 nucleotides line up with TRBD1. Source material: thymocytes. The CDR3 region has the DNA TGTGCCAGCAGACCGACAGGGGGCACTGAAGCTTTCTTT. The encoded protein is CASRPTGGTEAFF.